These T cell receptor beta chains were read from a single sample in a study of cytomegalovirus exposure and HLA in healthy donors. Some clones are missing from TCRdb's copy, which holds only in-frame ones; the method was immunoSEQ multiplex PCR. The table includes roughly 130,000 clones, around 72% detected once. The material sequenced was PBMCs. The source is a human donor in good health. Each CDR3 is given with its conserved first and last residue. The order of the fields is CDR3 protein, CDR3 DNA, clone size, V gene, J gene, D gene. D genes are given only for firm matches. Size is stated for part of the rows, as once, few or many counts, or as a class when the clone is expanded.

CDR3aa: CSVVGGLAGEWGGELFF
CDR3nt: TGCAGCGTTGTGGGGGGGCTAGCGGGAGAGTGGGGCGGGGAGCTGTTTTTT
abundance: once
v_gene: TRBV29-1
j_gene: TRBJ2-2
d_gene: TRBD2

CDR3aa: CASSLGGGRGETQYF
CDR3nt: TGTGCCAGCAGCTTAGGCGGGGGGCGGGGGGAGACCCAGTACTTC
abundance: -
v_gene: TRBV7-2
j_gene: TRBJ2-5
d_gene: TRBD2

CDR3aa: CASSVGDSKSPQHF
CDR3nt: TGTGCCAGCAGCGTAGGGGACAGCAAAAGCCCCCAGCATTTT
abundance: -
v_gene: TRBV9
j_gene: TRBJ1-5
d_gene: TRBD1

CDR3aa: CASSLWTSGRGEQFF
CDR3nt: TGTGCCAGCAGCCTCTGGACTAGCGGGAGAGGGGAGCAGTTCTTC
abundance: -
v_gene: TRBV7-9
j_gene: TRBJ2-1
d_gene: TRBD2

CDR3aa: CASSLVGAGGKEQYF
CDR3nt: TGTGCCAGCAGCTTGGTTGGAGCGGGGGGAAAAGAGCAGTACTTC
abundance: -
v_gene: TRBV5-4
j_gene: TRBJ2-7
d_gene: TRBD2

CDR3aa: CASSARDRAAEQYF
CDR3nt: TGCGCCAGCAGCGCCCGGGACAGGGCCGCCGAGCAGTACTTC
abundance: -
v_gene: TRBV4-3
j_gene: TRBJ2-7
d_gene: TRBD1

CDR3aa: CASRVTPNTEAFF
CDR3nt: TGTGCCAGCAGGGTAACACCGAACACTGAAGCTTTCTTT
abundance: -
v_gene: TRBV2
j_gene: TRBJ1-1
d_gene: -

CDR3aa: CASSSGQSSTDTQYF
CDR3nt: TGTGCCAGCAGTTCGGGACAGAGCAGCACAGATACGCAGTATTTT
abundance: -
v_gene: TRBV27
j_gene: TRBJ2-3
d_gene: TRBD1

CDR3aa: CASSERYEQYF
CDR3nt: TGTGCCAGCAGTGAGCGGTACGAGCAGTACTTC
abundance: -
v_gene: TRBV2
j_gene: TRBJ2-7
d_gene: -

CDR3aa: CASSLFGTRSYEQYF
CDR3nt: TGTGCCAGCAGTTTGTTTGGGACTAGGTCGTACGAGCAGTACTTC
abundance: -
v_gene: TRBV28
j_gene: TRBJ2-7
d_gene: TRBD2

CDR3aa: CASSEPMGTGVTQYF
CDR3nt: TGTGCCAGCAGTGAACCTATGGGGACAGGGGTGACGCAGTATTTT
abundance: -
v_gene: TRBV2
j_gene: TRBJ2-3
d_gene: TRBD1

CDR3aa: CASSAVGRTGELFF
CDR3nt: TGTGCCAGCAGTGCCGTTGGGCGCACCGGGGAGCTGTTTTTT
abundance: few
v_gene: TRBV2
j_gene: TRBJ2-2
d_gene: -